The rows below give T cell receptor beta chains drawn from one sample of a study of CXCR3-negative and CXCR3-positive naive CD8 T cells. TCRdb reworked the 5' RACE reads into one entry per CDR3 protein, no DNA. The table lists tens of thousands of distinct CDR3 sequences. Material for sequencing was naive CXCR3- CD8+ T cells from blood. The receptors here all came from a human donor in good health. Some clones in this sample may be carry-over from other donors' samples. CDR3s include the opening cysteine and the closing phenylalanine or tryptophan. A row's size may be missing; if present it is once, few, many or a size class.

abundance: .
v_gene: TRBV4-3
j_gene: TRBJ2-7
CDR3aa: CASSHKVDPSYEQYF

abundance: .
v_gene: TRBV29-1
j_gene: TRBJ2-5
CDR3aa: CIEQGAGLETQYF

abundance: medium-sized
v_gene: TRBV4-3
j_gene: TRBJ1-2
CDR3aa: CASSQVGFGTNYGYTF

abundance: .
v_gene: TRBV7-9
j_gene: TRBJ2-7
CDR3aa: CASSLAGGDYEQYF

abundance: .
v_gene: TRBV2
j_gene: TRBJ2-7
CDR3aa: CASSDPGQSYEQYF

abundance: .
v_gene: TRBV5-1
j_gene: TRBJ2-7
CDR3aa: CASSLTGREQYF

abundance: .
v_gene: TRBV7-2
j_gene: TRBJ2-5
CDR3aa: CASSLSTGPRETQYF

abundance: .
v_gene: TRBV7-9
j_gene: TRBJ2-7
CDR3aa: CASSLAREQYF

abundance: medium-sized
v_gene: TRBV6-5
j_gene: TRBJ1-1
CDR3aa: CASSSTSTEAFF

abundance: .
v_gene: TRBV6-5
j_gene: TRBJ2-7
CDR3aa: CASSYRGGGISYEQYF

abundance: .
v_gene: TRBV29-1
j_gene: TRBJ2-1
CDR3aa: CSAEGQGANEQFF

abundance: .
v_gene: TRBV4-3
j_gene: TRBJ1-1
CDR3aa: CASSQGQINTEAFF

abundance: .
v_gene: TRBV29-1
j_gene: TRBJ1-2
CDR3aa: CSVAPGDYGYTF

abundance: .
v_gene: TRBV28
j_gene: TRBJ2-7
CDR3aa: CAVQPTRLGTISYEQYF

abundance: .
v_gene: TRBV11-2
j_gene: TRBJ2-7
CDR3aa: CASSFPDSSYEQYF

abundance: .
v_gene: TRBV5-6
j_gene: TRBJ1-1
CDR3aa: CASSLGGRRYHTEAFF

abundance: .
v_gene: TRBV19
j_gene: TRBJ2-7
CDR3aa: CATKGGTSHEQYF

abundance: .
v_gene: TRBV7-9
j_gene: TRBJ2-7
CDR3aa: CASSPRGATYEQYF

abundance: .
v_gene: TRBV15
j_gene: TRBJ1-2
CDR3aa: CATSSTGNYGYTF

abundance: .
v_gene: TRBV20-1
j_gene: TRBJ2-1
CDR3aa: CSARVIWGSGGVYNEQFF

abundance: .
v_gene: TRBV19
j_gene: TRBJ2-5
CDR3aa: CASSIALGLVETQYF

abundance: .
v_gene: TRBV5-5
j_gene: TRBJ2-1
CDR3aa: CASTPSPITSYNEQFF

abundance: .
v_gene: TRBV5-1
j_gene: TRBJ1-1
CDR3aa: CASSPRTGAGGTEAFF

abundance: .
v_gene: TRBV29-1
j_gene: TRBJ2-7
CDR3aa: CSVDGAGPDSYEQYF

abundance: .
v_gene: TRBV15
j_gene: TRBJ2-5
CDR3aa: CATSRDGTVQETQYF

abundance: .
v_gene: TRBV19
j_gene: TRBJ2-5
CDR3aa: CASREGQSYQETQYF

abundance: .
v_gene: TRBV4-3
j_gene: TRBJ1-1
CDR3aa: CASSQDQRGPEAFF

abundance: .
v_gene: TRBV14
j_gene: TRBJ2-1
CDR3aa: CASSQDSGGKQFF

abundance: .
v_gene: TRBV12-3/TRBV12-4
j_gene: TRBJ2-5
CDR3aa: CASSRTGAQETQYF

abundance: .
v_gene: TRBV29-1
j_gene: TRBJ1-1
CDR3aa: CSVEGQGTEAFF

abundance: .
v_gene: TRBV29-1
j_gene: TRBJ2-5
CDR3aa: CSVEAGETQYF

abundance: .
v_gene: TRBV20-1
j_gene: TRBJ2-1
CDR3aa: CSATHPLHNEQFF

abundance: .
v_gene: TRBV28
j_gene: TRBJ2-7
CDR3aa: CASSLGREGSYEQYF

abundance: .
v_gene: TRBV28
j_gene: TRBJ1-1
CDR3aa: CASSFRGRTEAFF

abundance: .
v_gene: TRBV11-2
j_gene: TRBJ2-3
CDR3aa: CASSLVRVSGDTQYF

abundance: .
v_gene: TRBV4-1
j_gene: TRBJ1-1
CDR3aa: CASSQRLGINTEAFF

abundance: .
v_gene: TRBV29-1
j_gene: TRBJ2-1
CDR3aa: CSARLGGLSYNEQFF

abundance: .
v_gene: TRBV14
j_gene: TRBJ2-1
CDR3aa: CASSPYSGGPNEQFF

abundance: .
v_gene: TRBV6-4
j_gene: TRBJ2-1
CDR3aa: CASSVIAGNEQFF

abundance: .
v_gene: TRBV7-2
j_gene: TRBJ1-5
CDR3aa: CASSLERNITEPQHF

abundance: .
v_gene: TRBV10-3
j_gene: TRBJ1-1
CDR3aa: CAISPEGTALNTEAFF

abundance: .
v_gene: TRBV7-9
j_gene: TRBJ1-1
CDR3aa: CASSSINGVAGEAFF

abundance: .
v_gene: TRBV7-2
j_gene: TRBJ1-2
CDR3aa: CASSLMTGRAYGYTF

abundance: .
v_gene: TRBV19
j_gene: TRBJ1-5
CDR3aa: CASSTAESQPQHF

abundance: .
v_gene: TRBV28
j_gene: TRBJ2-3
CDR3aa: CASSPFPPSATITDTQYF

abundance: .
v_gene: TRBV4-1
j_gene: TRBJ1-1
CDR3aa: CASSQSRDTKAFF

abundance: .
v_gene: TRBV14
j_gene: TRBJ1-2
CDR3aa: CASRKGGGFGYTF

abundance: .
v_gene: TRBV5-1
j_gene: TRBJ2-7
CDR3aa: CASSFEGAPSEQYF

abundance: .
v_gene: TRBV29-1
j_gene: TRBJ2-7
CDR3aa: CSVLRTGRPYEQYF

abundance: .
v_gene: TRBV21-1
j_gene: TRBJ2-4
CDR3aa: CASQGQGIKLAKNIQYF

abundance: .
v_gene: TRBV12-3/TRBV12-4
j_gene: TRBJ2-7
CDR3aa: CASSLRSTGGEQYF

abundance: .
v_gene: TRBV5-1
j_gene: TRBJ1-3
CDR3aa: CASSSDPFYSGNTIYF

abundance: .
v_gene: TRBV20-1
j_gene: TRBJ1-1
CDR3aa: CSASGQGDTEAFF

abundance: .
v_gene: TRBV3-1
j_gene: TRBJ2-7
CDR3aa: CASSQDLDSTYEQYF

abundance: .
v_gene: TRBV28
j_gene: TRBJ2-1
CDR3aa: CASSFLQIYNEQFF